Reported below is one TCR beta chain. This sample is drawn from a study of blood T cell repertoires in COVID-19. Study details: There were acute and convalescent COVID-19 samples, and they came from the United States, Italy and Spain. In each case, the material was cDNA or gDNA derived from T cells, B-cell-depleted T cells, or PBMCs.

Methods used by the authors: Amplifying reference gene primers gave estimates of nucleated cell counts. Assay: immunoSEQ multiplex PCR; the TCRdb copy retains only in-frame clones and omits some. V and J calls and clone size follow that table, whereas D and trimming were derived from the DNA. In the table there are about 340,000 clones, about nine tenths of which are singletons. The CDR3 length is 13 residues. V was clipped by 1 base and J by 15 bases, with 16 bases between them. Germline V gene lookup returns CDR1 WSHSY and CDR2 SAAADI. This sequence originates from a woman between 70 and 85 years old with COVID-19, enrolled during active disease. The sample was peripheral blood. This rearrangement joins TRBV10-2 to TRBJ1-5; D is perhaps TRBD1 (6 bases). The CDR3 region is CASSEYGTSQGHF. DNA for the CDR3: TGCGCCAGCAGTGAGTACGGGACAAGCCAGGGGCATTTT.